What follows is one T cell receptor (beta chain) and its context. The antigen is undetermined. The naive CD8 fraction comprised CD45RO-negative cells positively selected for CCR7 and excluded terminally differentiated effector memory CD45RA+ cells. The entry originates in a study of shared clonotypes between healthy human individuals. Broader study findings: The study generally estimated greater richness for naive than memory subsets.

The CDR3 is 15 residues long. Trimming at V came to 6 bases and at J to 4 bases, leaving 9 bases not matched to a gene. Germline CDR1 is MNHEY and CDR2 is SVGAGI. Repertoires were generated with immunoSEQ multiplex PCR, while TCRdb's copy carries only in-frame clones and drops some. The table lists about 600,000 clones, about 95% of them singletons. The rearrangement uses TRBV6-5 and TRBJ1-2; 9 bases are shared with TRBD1. The sequenced material came from naive CD8+ T cells sorted from blood. The clonotype originates from a woman under 40 in good health. CDR3 in DNA: TGTGCCAGCAGCCACAAAACAGGGGGCGTCTATGGCTACACCTTC. Residues: CASSHKTGGVYGYTF.